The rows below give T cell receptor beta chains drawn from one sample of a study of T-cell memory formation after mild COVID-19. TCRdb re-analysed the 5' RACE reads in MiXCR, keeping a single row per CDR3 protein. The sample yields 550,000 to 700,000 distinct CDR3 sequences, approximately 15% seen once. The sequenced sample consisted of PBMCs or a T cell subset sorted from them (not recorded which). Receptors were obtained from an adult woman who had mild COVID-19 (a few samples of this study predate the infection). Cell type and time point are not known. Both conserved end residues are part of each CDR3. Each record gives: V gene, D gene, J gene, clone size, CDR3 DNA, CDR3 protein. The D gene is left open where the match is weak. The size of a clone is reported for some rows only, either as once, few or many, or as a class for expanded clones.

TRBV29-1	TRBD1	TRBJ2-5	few	TGCAGCGCCACTGAGGGGACAGTGATATCTGAGACCCAGTACTTC	CSATEGTVISETQYF
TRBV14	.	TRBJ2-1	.	TGTGCCAGCAGCCAAAGTGGACCCAATGAGCAGTTCTTC	CASSQSGPNEQFF
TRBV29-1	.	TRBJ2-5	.	TGCAGCGTTGAACGGGACTTCCCCTCGGAGACCCAGTACTTC	CSVERDFPSETQYF
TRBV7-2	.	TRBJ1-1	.	TGTGCCAGCAGCGGCTCTCGGGCCCGTGAAGCTTTCTTT	CASSGSRAREAFF
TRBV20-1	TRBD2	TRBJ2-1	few	TGCAGTGCTACCTCATCTAGCGGGAGTTCCTACAATGAGCAGTTCTTC	CSATSSSGSSYNEQFF
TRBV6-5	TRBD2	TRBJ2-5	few	TGTGCCAGCAATTCCGGGACTAGCGGGTATAGGACCCAGTACTTC	CASNSGTSGYRTQYF
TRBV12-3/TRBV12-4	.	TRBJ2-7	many	TGTGCCAGCAGTTTACGATCGCGCATGGACGAGCAGTACTTC	CASSLRSRMDEQYF
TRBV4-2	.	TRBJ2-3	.	TGTGCCAGCAGCCAAGTGGGGGGGGGCGGCACAGATACGCAGTATTTT	CASSQVGGGGTDTQYF
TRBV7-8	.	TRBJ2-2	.	TGTGCCAGCAGCTCGGAGCCGAACACCGGGGAGCTGTTTTTT	CASSSEPNTGELFF
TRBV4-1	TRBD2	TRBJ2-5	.	TGCGCCAGCCGCGCGGGGGGCCAAGAGACCCAGTACTTC	CASRAGGQETQYF
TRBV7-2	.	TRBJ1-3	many	TGTGCCAGCAGCTTATCGTCCACGGATAGCTCTGGAAACACCATATATTTT	CASSLSSTDSSGNTIYF
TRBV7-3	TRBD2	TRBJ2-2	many	TGTGCCAGCAGTCCAAGCGGGGTGAACACCGGGGAGCTGTTTTTT	CASSPSGVNTGELFF
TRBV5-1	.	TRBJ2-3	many	TGCGCCAGCAGCTTGGGAGACGGTTCCACAGATACGCAGTATTTT	CASSLGDGSTDTQYF
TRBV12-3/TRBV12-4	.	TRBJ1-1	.	TGTGCCAGCAGTTTGAGTGGAGGACGGAGGAACACTGAAGCTTTCTTT	CASSLSGGRRNTEAFF
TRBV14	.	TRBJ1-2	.	TGTGCCAGCAGCCCAGGATCAGGGTGGTATGGCTACACCTTC	CASSPGSGWYGYTF
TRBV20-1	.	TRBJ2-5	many	TGCAGTGCCCAATGGCCTAGTTACCAAGAGACCCAGTACTTC	CSAQWPSYQETQYF
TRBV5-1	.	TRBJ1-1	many	TGCGCCAGCAGCTATTCGACAGATATGAACACTGAAGCTTTCTTT	CASSYSTDMNTEAFF
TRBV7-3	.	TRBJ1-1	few	TGTGCCAGCAGCCCTACATCGGGACAGAACACTGAAGCTTTCTTT	CASSPTSGQNTEAFF
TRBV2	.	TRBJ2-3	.	TGTGCCAGCAATAGTCAGGGAACTTCGGATACGCAGTATTTT	CASNSQGTSDTQYF
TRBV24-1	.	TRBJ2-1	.	TGTGCCACCAGTGATTTAGGCTATGAGCAGTTCTTC	CATSDLGYEQFF
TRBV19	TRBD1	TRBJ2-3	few	TGTGCCAGTAGGCACAGGGGGCTGAGCACAGATACGCAGTATTTT	CASRHRGLSTDTQYF
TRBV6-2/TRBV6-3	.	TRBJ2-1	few	TGTGCCAGCAGTTACTTACGGACCTACAATGAGCAGTTCTTC	CASSYLRTYNEQFF
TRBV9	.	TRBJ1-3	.	TGTGCCAGCAGCGTAGCTCGACTTCTATCTGGAAACACCATATATTTT	CASSVARLLSGNTIYF
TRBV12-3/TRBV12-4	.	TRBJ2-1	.	TGTGCCAGCAGAACCGGAGGAGGTACGGACCAGTTCTTC	CASRTGGGTDQFF
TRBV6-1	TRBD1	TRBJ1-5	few	TGTGCCAGCAGTGCCTACACAGGGGGCGGAAACCAGCCCCAGCATTTT	CASSAYTGGGNQPQHF
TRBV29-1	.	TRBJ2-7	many	TGCAGCGTTGTGATGGAGGGGTACGAGCAGTACTTC	CSVVMEGYEQYF
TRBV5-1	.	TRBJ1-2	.	TGCGCCAGCAGCTTTTCAGGGGATAACTATGGCTACACCTTC	CASSFSGDNYGYTF
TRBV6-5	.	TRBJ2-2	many	TGTGCCAGCAGTTACTCCGACATTCTGAACACCGGGGAGCTGTTTTTT	CASSYSDILNTGELFF
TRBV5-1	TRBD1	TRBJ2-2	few	TGCGCCAGCAGCACGGGACAGGGTGACACCGGGGAGCTGTTTTTT	CASSTGQGDTGELFF
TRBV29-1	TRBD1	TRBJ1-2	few	TGCAGCGTTGGTGGGAGACAGGGGAGGCATGGCTACACCTTC	CSVGGRQGRHGYTF
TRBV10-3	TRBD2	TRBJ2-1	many	TGTGCCATCAGACTAGCGGGAGAGCAGTTCTTC	CAIRLAGEQFF
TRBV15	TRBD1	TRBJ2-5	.	TGTGCCACCAGCAGGCACAGGGGTTCGGAGACCCAGTACTTC	CATSRHRGSETQYF
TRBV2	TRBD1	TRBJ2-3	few	TGTGCCAGCATACGGACAGGTCATTCCACAGATACGCAGTATTTT	CASIRTGHSTDTQYF
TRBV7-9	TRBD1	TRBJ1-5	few	TGTGCCAGCAGCCCACAGGGGTCGGGCCAGCCCCAGCATTTT	CASSPQGSGQPQHF
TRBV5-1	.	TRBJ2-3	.	TGCGCCAGCAGCTCCCTCCGATCGGGGCAGCCTGCAGATACGCAGTATTTT	CASSSLRSGQPADTQYF
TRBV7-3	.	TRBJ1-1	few	TGTGCCAGCAGCTTAAATGCAGGGAACACTGAAGCTTTCTTT	CASSLNAGNTEAFF
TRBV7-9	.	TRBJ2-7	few	TGTGCCAGCAGCTCGGTAGAAGGCAGGGTGACCTACGAGCAGTACTTC	CASSSVEGRVTYEQYF
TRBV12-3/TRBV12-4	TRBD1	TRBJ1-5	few	TGTGCCAGCAGTCCAGCCGGGACAGGAAGCAATCAGCCCCAGCATTTT	CASSPAGTGSNQPQHF
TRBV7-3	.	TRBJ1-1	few	TGTGCCAGCAGCTTAACCTCAGGGGTGGACACTGAAGCTTTCTTT	CASSLTSGVDTEAFF
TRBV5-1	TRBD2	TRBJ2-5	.	TGCGCCAGCAGCCCTCGACTAGCGGAAGAGGCGGAGACCCAGTACTTC	CASSPRLAEEAETQYF
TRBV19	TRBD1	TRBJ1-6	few	TGTGCCAGTAGTTCGCCCGGGACAGGGATTTCACCCCTCCACTTT	CASSSPGTGISPLHF
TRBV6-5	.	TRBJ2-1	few	TGTGCCAGCAGTTACGCCCCCGGCGGAGCGGGCACCTACAATGAGCAGTTCTTC	CASSYAPGGAGTYNEQFF
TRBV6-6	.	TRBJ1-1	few	TGTGCCAGCAGCCGCAACTTAAACACTGAAGCTTTCTTT	CASSRNLNTEAFF
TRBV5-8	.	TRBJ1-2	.	TGTGCCAGCAGCTTTTCGGAGGGGGGCTACACCTTC	CASSFSEGGYTF
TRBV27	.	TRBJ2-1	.	TGTGCCAGCAGTTCCCGGCTTATGGCCAACTCCTACAATGAGCAGTTCTTC	CASSSRLMANSYNEQFF
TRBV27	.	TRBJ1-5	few	TGTGCCAGCAGTTCCAGAAATAGCAATCAGCCCCAGCATTTT	CASSSRNSNQPQHF
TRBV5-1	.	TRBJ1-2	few	TGCGCCAGCACCCCCGGGGGCAGCTCTAACTATGGCTACACCTTC	CASTPGGSSNYGYTF
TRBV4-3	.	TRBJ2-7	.	TGCGCCAGCAGCCAAGGAAAGACCGAGCAGTACTTC	CASSQGKTEQYF
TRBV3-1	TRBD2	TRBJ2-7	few	TGTGCCAGCAGCGGACTAGCGGAGCACGAGCAGTACTTC	CASSGLAEHEQYF
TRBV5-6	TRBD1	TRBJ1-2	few	TGTGCCAGCAGTTTCGGGACAGTGCATGTCGACACCTTC	CASSFGTVHVDTF
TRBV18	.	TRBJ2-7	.	TGTGCCAGCTCACCACCTCATACGGGGCAAGGCGAGCAGTACTTC	CASSPPHTGQGEQYF
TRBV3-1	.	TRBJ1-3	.	TGTGCCAGCAGCCTACTTAGCCCGTCCTCTGGAAACACCATATATTTT	CASSLLSPSSGNTIYF
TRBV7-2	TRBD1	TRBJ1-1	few	TGTGCCAGCAGCCCCGTACAGGGGGCTGTTTTCTTT	CASSPVQGAVFF